The clone carrying this TCR beta chain was recorded at least ten times. The sample comes from a study of T cell repertoires in cytomegalovirus infection. The CDR3 is 13 amino acids. V was shortened by 2 bases and J by 0 bases, with 4 bases between the two germline ends. Germline CDR1 MNHNS, CDR2 SASEGT. TCRdb processed the reads anew with MiXCR; each CDR3 protein has one entry. This table has under 350,000 distinct CDR3 sequences, roughly 9.3% appearing once. The origin of this receptor is a human donor in good health (CMV status not recorded). Some clones in this sample may be carry-over from other donors' samples. This chain connects TRBV6-1 to TRBJ1-1; D remains ambiguous. The sequenced sample consisted of PBMCs. In nucleotides, the CDR3 is TGTGCCAGCAGTGAACTTTTGAACACTGAAGCTTTCTTT. This sequence encodes CASSELLNTEAFF.